Shown below are 32 T cell receptor beta chains from a single sample sequenced in a study of OX40 agonist ivuxolimab in advanced cancers. The assay was immunoSEQ multiplex PCR, and TCRdb's table has in-frame clones only and misses some. The profile shows 35,000 to 40,000 clones, more than 75% of them singletons. The input for sequencing was CD4+ or CD8+ T cells sorted from blood, taken in a trial of the OX40 agonist ivuxolimab. The receptors come from an adult with an advanced solid tumor such as melanoma, head and neck, liver or kidney cancer.

The rearrangement joins TRBV5-1 to TRBJ1-4; D unclear. Germline values: CDR1 SGHRS, CDR2 YFSETQ. V lost 1 base and J lost 0, with 16 bases in between. This CDR3 region has 18 residues. This CDR3 is CASSLTGDRVATNEKLFF. The CDR3 nucleotides are TGCGCCAGCAGCTTGACGGGAGACCGAGTTGCAACTAATGAAAAACTGTTTTTT.

The genes are TRBV23-1 and TRBJ1-4; 9 bases map to TRBD1. TRBV23-1 falls under the ORF class, with uncertain function. This CDR3 comprises 14 residues. V gave up 8 bases and J gave up 5 bases; unmatched junction bases: 6. CDR3 sequence (DNA): TGCGCCAGCGGGCCGGGACAGGGAAATGAAAAACTGTTTTTT. Translating gives CASGPGQGNEKLFF.

The CDR3, as DNA: TGTGCCAGTACCCCCGACATGGCACGAAACACCATATATTTT. Residues: CASTPDMARNTIYF. This chain connects TRBV19 to TRBJ1-3; D call uncertain. The ends were cut back, 7 bases at V and 5 bases at J, with 15 bases in the middle. Per the germline V gene, CDR1 is LNHDA and CDR2 is SQIVND (reference sequence). CDR3 size: 14 residues.

V and J are TRBV5-6 and TRBJ2-3; TRBD2 aligns across 13 bases. The germline gives CDR1 SGHDT, CDR2 YYEEEE. This CDR3 is 15 amino acids long. V lost 0 bases, J lost 7 bases, and 2 bases stayed unmatched. CDR3 in DNA: TGTGCCAGCAGCTTGGGGGGACTAGCGGGGTATACGCAGTATTTT. This translates into CASSLGGLAGYTQYF.

This chain links TRBV29-1 with TRBJ1-5; tentative D call: TRBD1 (5 bases). The germline V gene encodes CDR1 SQVTM and CDR2 ANQGSEA. V shed 6 bases and J shed 2 bases, with 17 bases lying between them. This CDR3 is 15 amino acids long. The CDR3 protein is CSVTSGGNGNQPQHF. The CDR3 bases are TGCAGCGTCACCTCCGGGGGTAATGGCAATCAGCCCCAGCATTTT.

This clone was picked up a small number of times. The V call is TRBV19, the J call TRBJ2-7; 11 nucleotides line up with TRBD2. The ends lost 5 bases at V and 4 bases at J; junction bases unmatched: 4. The CDR3 totals 14 residues. Germline V CDR1 and CDR2: LNHDA, SQIVND (reference sequence). CDR3 DNA: TGTGCCAGTAGTGTCCGGACTAGCGGGTACGAGCAGTACTTC. This translates into CASSVRTSGYEQYF.

J is TRBJ2-5 and V is TRBV19, with 8 bases matching TRBD1. V lost 4 bases to trimming and J lost 2 bases; unmatched junction nucleotides: 6. This CDR3 is 15 amino acids long. The germline gives CDR1 LNHDA, CDR2 SQIVND (reference sequence). CDR3 protein: CASSRTGIKQETQYF. The CDR3 coding sequence is TGTGCCAGTAGTAGGACAGGGATAAAACAAGAGACCCAGTACTTC. Variable domain in full (rest from reference TRBV19 and TRBJ2-5): DGGITQSPKYLFRKEGQNVTLSCEQNLNHDAMYWYRQDPGQGLRLIYYSQIVNDFQKGDIAEGYSVSREKKESFPLTVTSAQKNPTAFYLCASSRTGIKQETQYFGPGTRLLVL.

The chain carries TRBV6-6 and TRBJ2-1; 9 bases fit TRBD1. The CDR3 runs to 15 residues. Trimming took 2 bases from V and 7 from J; bases not matched to a gene: 6. Germline CDR1 MNHNY, CDR2 SVGAGI (reference sequence). CDR3 sequence (DNA): TGTGCCAGCAGTTACCCCGGGACAGGGTTGAATGAGCAGTTCTTC. Translation gives CASSYPGTGLNEQFF.

The chain recombines TRBV12-5 with TRBJ1-1; D not resolved. Germline V lookup: CDR1 LGHNT, CDR2 FRNRAP. There are 14 residues in the CDR3. Trimming removed 5 bases from V and 1 base from J, with 11 bases in between. CDR3 bases: TGTGCTAGTGGTGGTTTCGGTGGGAACACTGAAGCTTTCTTT. Its protein is CASGGFGGNTEAFF.

The chain carries TRBV18 and TRBJ1-5; D is perhaps TRBD1 (5 bases). This CDR3 is 13 amino acids long. CDR1 KGHSH and CDR2 LQKENI come from the germline V gene. The germline V and J ends were trimmed by 1 base and 7 bases, with 8 bases remaining between them. For the CDR3, the DNA is TGTGCCAGCTCACCACAGGGGTTGCAGCCCCAGCATTTT. Its translation is CASSPQGLQPQHF.

The genes are TRBV28 and TRBJ1-2, with D uncertain. Trimming removed 2 bases from V and 2 bases from J, with 9 bases in between. The CDR3 covers 14 residues. The germline gives CDR1 MDHEN, CDR2 SYDVKM. The CDR3 reads CASSLRTRNYGYTF. The CDR3 bases are TGTGCCAGCAGTTTACGCACAAGAAACTATGGCTACACCTTC.

V and J are TRBV25-1 and TRBJ2-5; D perhaps matches TRBD1 (5 bases). The CDR3 consists of 15 residues. Trimming shortened V by 0 bases and J by 1 base, and 9 bases separated the two germline ends. Germline V CDR1 and CDR2: MGHDK, SYGVNS. This CDR3 is CASSEYRGIQETQYF. CDR3 bases: TGTGCCAGCAGTGAATATAGGGGAATCCAAGAGACCCAGTACTTC.

The CDR3 DNA is TGTGCCAGCACCATAGGGGGGGCGCGGTACAATGAGCAGTTCTTC. This encodes CASTIGGARYNEQFF. V and J are TRBV5-4 and TRBJ2-1; tentatively, D is TRBD2 (7 bases). The V gene's germline CDR1 is SGHNT and CDR2 YYREEE (reference sequence). This CDR3 is built from 15 residues. Trimming took off 6 bases at V and 4 bases at J, with 17 bases between the two ends.

This clone was seen a single time. The CDR3 nucleotides are TGTGCCAGCAGCTTAGTGTTAGAGCAGTACTTC. Residues: CASSLVLEQYF. This chain links TRBV7-2 with TRBJ2-7, with D unclear. This CDR3 contains 11 residues. From germline, CDR1 is SGHTA and CDR2 FQGNSA. The V end lost 1 base, the J end lost 7 bases, and 5 bases lay between the germline ends.

This clone was recorded only once. This chain uses TRBV10-1 with TRBJ2-7, with a possible D match to TRBD1 (6 bases). The V end was cut by 6 bases, the J end by 1 base, with 10 bases between. Germline assignment: CDR1 WNHNN and CDR2 SYGVQD (reference sequence). The CDR3 contains 13 residues. CDR3 amino acids: CASSRDISYEQYF. In DNA form, the CDR3 reads TGCGCCAGCAGCCGGGACATTTCCTACGAGCAGTACTTC.

V and J are TRBV10-3 and TRBJ1-1, with 10 nucleotides matching TRBD1. The CDR3 covers 13 residues. Losses at the gene ends were 5 bases for V and 7 bases for J; bases not matched to a gene: 4. Germline V gene sequence: CDR1 ENHRY, CDR2 SYGVKD. The CDR3 here is CAISPGQGGEAFF. In DNA form, the CDR3 reads TGTGCCATCAGTCCCGGACAGGGGGGTGAAGCTTTCTTT.

The gene calls are TRBV5-1 and TRBJ1-1; 10 bases are shared with TRBD1. CDR1 is SGHRS and CDR2 is YFSETQ in the germline V gene. V was clipped by 0 bases and J by 11 bases; unmatched bases: 4. The CDR3 runs to 13 residues. The CDR3 spells CASSLAGQGYAFF. In DNA form, the CDR3 reads TGCGCCAGCAGCTTGGCGGGACAGGGGTATGCTTTCTTT.

J is TRBJ2-7 and V is TRBV9; 8 bases fit TRBD1. The CDR3 totals 14 residues. The germline V gene has CDR1 SGDLS and CDR2 YYNGEE. V lost 4 bases, J lost 2 bases, and 5 bases stayed unmatched. This CDR3 reads CASSLGQDTYEQYF. Written as DNA, the CDR3 is TGTGCCAGCAGCCTGGGACAGGATACCTACGAGCAGTACTTC.

The gene calls are TRBV13 and TRBJ2-3; 9 bases map to TRBD1. Losses at the gene ends were 3 bases for V and 2 bases for J; bases not matched to a gene: 15. CDR1 is PRHDT, CDR2 FYEKMQ, per germline (reference sequence). This CDR3 spans 19 amino acids. The CDR3 DNA follows: TGTGCCAGCAGCTTTATCGGACTCTTGGGGACAGGGATCACAGATACGCAGTATTTT. Its protein is CASSFIGLLGTGITDTQYF.

V is TRBV29-1 and J is TRBJ2-7, with D perhaps TRBD1 (6 bases). Germline-derived CDR1 and CDR2 are SQVTM and ANQGSEA. V was pared by 3 bases and J by 5 bases, with 14 bases between. This CDR3 has 13 residues. The CDR3 bases are TGCAGCGTTGATGGGGGATCAGGGGACGAGCAGTACTTC. Its translation is CSVDGGSGDEQYF.

J is TRBJ2-3 and V is TRBV27, with 10 bases matching TRBD2. The CDR3 contains 15 residues. Trimming removed 6 bases from V and 3 bases from J; junction bases left unmatched: 6. The germline V gene has CDR1 MNHEY and CDR2 SMNVEV (reference sequence). The CDR3 reads CASRTQRGGTDTQYF. The CDR3 coding sequence is TGTGCCAGCAGGACCCAGCGGGGGGGGACAGATACGCAGTATTTT.

The V call is TRBV11-2, the J call TRBJ2-3; D is unclear. The CDR3 covers 13 residues. Germline-derived CDR1 and CDR2 are SGHAT and FQNNGV. Trimming stripped 0 bases from V and 8 bases from J, with 9 bases between. The chain's CDR3 is CASSLDPLGTQYF. The CDR3 DNA is TGTGCCAGCAGCTTAGATCCCCTCGGTACGCAGTATTTT.

The chain joins TRBV18 to TRBJ1-2, with 7 nucleotides matching TRBD1. V shed 2 bases, J shed 2 bases, and the junction held 2 bases outside the gene matches. Germline values: CDR1 KGHSH, CDR2 LQKENI. The CDR3 covers 14 residues. CDR3 residues: CASSPGRGNYGYTF. The DNA of the CDR3 is TGTGCCAGCTCACCAGGCAGGGGGAACTATGGCTACACCTTC.

The chain links TRBV5-1 to TRBJ2-3; D is possibly TRBD2 (6 bases). Germline CDR1 and CDR2: SGHRS and YFSETQ. The CDR3 has 14 amino acids. V lost 0 bases, J lost 6 bases, and 11 bases lay in between. The CDR3 sequence is CASSLVGGRDTQYF. For the CDR3, the DNA is TGCGCCAGCAGCTTGGTTGGAGGGCGTGATACGCAGTATTTT.

J is TRBJ2-3 and V is TRBV9, with 7 bases lining up with TRBD2. This CDR3 spans 16 amino acids. The germline gives CDR1 SGDLS, CDR2 YYNGEE. V gave up 1 base and J gave up 0 bases; unmatched junction bases: 5. CDR3: CASSVKQRGSTDTQYF. CDR3 in DNA: TGTGCCAGCAGCGTAAAACAGCGGGGTAGCACAGATACGCAGTATTTT.

The V and J genes are TRBV27 and TRBJ2-1; 7 bases map to TRBD1. The V gene end was trimmed by 7 bases and the J gene end by 1 base; junction bases not matched to a gene: 7. The CDR3 consists of 15 residues. Germline values: CDR1 MNHEY, CDR2 SMNVEV (reference sequence). The CDR3 DNA follows: TGTGCCAGCAAAATCGACAGGGCATCCTACAATGAGCAGTTCTTC. Residues: CASKIDRASYNEQFF.

This chain links TRBV11-3 with TRBJ2-1, with D possibly matching TRBD1 (5 bases). The CDR3 consists of 14 residues. Trimming stripped 3 bases from V and 8 bases from J, with 14 bases between. The germline gives CDR1 SGHNT, CDR2 YENEEA. CDR3 region: CASSFTGSVDEQFF. CDR3 nucleotide sequence: TGTGCCAGCAGCTTTACAGGTTCGGTGGATGAGCAGTTCTTC.

This chain joins TRBV19 and TRBJ2-3; D is tentatively TRBD1 or TRBD2 (6 bases each). The germline V and J ends were trimmed by 6 bases and 1 base, with 17 bases remaining between them. The V gene's germline CDR1 is LNHDA and CDR2 SQIVND (reference sequence). The CDR3 extends over 16 amino acids. Here the CDR3 reads CASSPEGVLRTDTQYF. The CDR3 DNA sequence: TGTGCCAGTAGCCCGGAGGGGGTTCTGCGCACAGATACGCAGTATTTT.

The genes are TRBV6-5 and TRBJ1-3, with D possibly being TRBD1 (5 bases). Germline assignment: CDR1 MNHEY and CDR2 SVGAGI. V was clipped by 0 bases and J by 6 bases, with 15 bases between them. The CDR3 is 16 residues long. CDR3 amino acids: CASSYSGGNLLNTIYF. The CDR3 DNA reads as TGTGCCAGCAGTTACTCGGGGGGGAACCTGTTAAACACCATATATTTT.

The V and J genes are TRBV6-1 and TRBJ2-5; the D gene is possibly TRBD1 (6 bases). The germline V and J ends were trimmed by 5 bases and 5 bases, with 9 bases remaining between them. The CDR3 is 12 residues long. The germline gives CDR1 MNHNS, CDR2 SASEGT. CDR3 residues: CASSSGVETQYF. The DNA of the CDR3 is TGTGCCAGCAGTTCAGGGGTGGAGACCCAGTACTTC.

V gene TRBV5-8 combines with J gene TRBJ1-5; TRBD1 might be the D (6 bases). V lost 4 bases to trimming and J lost 7 bases, with 12 bases between them. CDR3 size: 13 residues. The germline V gene encodes CDR1 SGHTS and CDR2 YDEGEE. The CDR3 nucleotides are TGTGCCAGCAGCCAGCTCCAGGGGCAGCCCCAGCATTTT. It translates to CASSQLQGQPQHF.

This chain joins TRBV29-1 and TRBJ2-2; possibly TRBD2 for D (6 bases). CDR1 SQVTM and CDR2 ANQGSEA come from the germline V gene. V lost 5 bases, J lost 7 bases, and 14 bases lay in between. The CDR3 consists of 13 residues. The CDR3 nucleotides read TGCAGCGTTCGTTCTCAGGGAGGCGGGGAGCTGTTTTTT. It yields the protein CSVRSQGGGELFF.